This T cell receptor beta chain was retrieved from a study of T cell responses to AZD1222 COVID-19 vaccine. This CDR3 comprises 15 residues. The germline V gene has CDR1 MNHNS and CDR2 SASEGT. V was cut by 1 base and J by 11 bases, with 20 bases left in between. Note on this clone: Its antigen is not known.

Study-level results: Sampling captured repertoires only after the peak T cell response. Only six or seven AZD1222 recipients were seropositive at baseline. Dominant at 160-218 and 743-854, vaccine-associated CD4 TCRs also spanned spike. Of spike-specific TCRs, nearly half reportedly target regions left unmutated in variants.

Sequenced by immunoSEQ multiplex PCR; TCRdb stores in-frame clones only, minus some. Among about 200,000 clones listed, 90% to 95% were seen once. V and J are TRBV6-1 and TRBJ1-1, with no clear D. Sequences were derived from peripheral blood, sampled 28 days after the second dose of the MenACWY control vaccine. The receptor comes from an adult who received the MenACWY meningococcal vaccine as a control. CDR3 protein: CASSEGYPIAPEAFF. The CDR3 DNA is TGTGCCAGCAGTGAAGGGTACCCGATAGCCCCGGAGGCTTTCTTT.